The table lists the clone carrying this T cell receptor beta chain with a few counts. What it binds is not known. The data are from a study of T cells after yellow fever vaccination. Study-level findings and limits: Faster peaking, at day 5 versus 15, marked a secondary response that was weaker. Clonotypes found in both CD4 and CD8 compartments made up a small share. Most clones from primary vaccination were detected again post-booster (approximately 97% CD4, 88% CD8).

CDR1 and CDR2 (germline): LNHNV, YYDKDF (reference sequence). The CDR3 covers 18 residues. Germline trimming cut 5 bases from V and 3 bases from J; bases unmatched to any gene: 15. Researchers made TCR cDNA using 5'RACE template switching, and this step added a universal primer site and UMIs. One entry per CDR3 protein results from TCRdb running MiXCR on the 5' RACE reads. The table lists hundreds of thousands of distinct CDR3 sequences, about 12% of them singletons. This TCR came from a man between 25 and 39 years old who received the YFV17D yellow fever vaccine. The source material was PBMCs, sampled on the day of the yellow fever booster vaccination. This chain joins TRBV15 and TRBJ2-2, with 7 bases fitting TRBD2. CDR3 amino acids: CATSPGGRQRGDTGELFF. The CDR3 DNA is TGTGCCACCAGCCCCGGGGGGAGGCAGCGGGGCGACACCGGGGAGCTGTTTTTT.